The clone carrying this T cell receptor beta chain was observed at least ten times. Antigen specificity is unknown. Trimming left V 7 bases short and J 4 bases short, with 10 bases between. CDR1 MGHDK and CDR2 SYGVNS come from the germline V gene. This CDR3 has 12 amino acids. The data stem from a study of T cells in Graves' hyperthyroidism and ophthalmopathy. Background on the study: Peripheral blood sampling occurred at initial diagnosis, before any treatment.

Study-level points and caveats: Ophthalmopathy and stable hyperthyroidism were separated by a 13 V-J model. Appearing also in blood were most of the thyroid clonotypes expanded above 0.001.

TCR beta CDR3 sequences were amplified from RNA transcripts. The HTBI primer set was used in a first-round RT-PCR of the TCR CDR3. In TCRdb, the multiplex PCR reads were re-called with MiXCR into one record per CDR3 protein. The repertoire holds a few hundred thousand distinct CDR3 sequences, with 15% to 19% as singletons. Each diagnosis drew on symptoms, thyroxine, TRAb, thyroid ultrasound and orbital computed tomography findings. The chain uses TRBV25-1 and TRBJ1-2; possibly TRBD1 for D (5 bases). Material for sequencing was blood. The origin of this receptor is a woman under 30 with Graves' hyperthyroidism. The CDR3 region is CASNGAPYGYTF. In DNA, the CDR3 is TGTGCCAGCAACGGGGCCCCCTATGGCTACACCTTC.